This TCR beta chain was observed in a study of T cells of healthy individuals. This CDR3 comprises 15 residues. The V gene end was trimmed by 3 bases and the J gene end by 2 bases; junction bases not matched to a gene: 3. CDR1 is SGHTA, CDR2 FQGNSA, per germline. MiXCR, run by TCRdb on the 5' RACE reads, gives a single entry per CDR3 protein. This table holds around 100,000 distinct CDR3 sequences, roughly a sixth found once. The sequence was collected from a human donor in good health. The chain carries TRBV7-2 and TRBJ2-5, with TRBD2 matching over 10 bases. The CDR3 DNA follows: TGTGCCAGCAGCTTCAATAGCGGGGGGCAAGAGACCCAGTACTTC. Protein product: CASSFNSGGQETQYF.